The 29 T cell receptor beta chains given below trace back to one sample, sequenced in a study of control samples from healthy donors and cancer patients. The table came from immunoSEQ multiplex PCR; TCRdb's copy has only in-frame clones and leaves some out. Among roughly 83,000 clones listed, 82% were seen once. Sequenced material: blood. The receptors derive from a woman aged 55-75 years in good health.

The gene calls are TRBV7-9 and TRBJ2-3, with no clear D. CDR3 length equals 17 residues. The V and J ends lost 6 bases and 0 bases respectively, with 19 bases between them. Germline CDR1 SEHNR, CDR2 FQNEAQ (reference sequence). The CDR3 reads CASSPTEWYSSTDTQYF. In DNA, the CDR3 is TGTGCCAGCAGTCCCACTGAGTGGTATTCTAGCACAGATACGCAGTATTTT.

This clone appeared a few times. The chain joins TRBV28 to TRBJ1-5; 7 bases are a match to TRBD1. The germline V gene has CDR1 MDHEN and CDR2 SYDVKM. CDR3 length equals 17 residues. V lost 7 bases to trimming and J lost 2 bases; unmatched junction nucleotides: 14. Written as DNA, the CDR3 is TGTGCCAGCAACATGAACACCGCGACAGGGCGCAATCAGCCCCAGCATTTT. It yields the protein CASNMNTATGRNQPQHF.

Comments on this clone: The same CDR3 arises from other DNA sequences in this sample as well. This chain connects TRBV5-1 to TRBJ2-5, with D tentatively TRBD1 (5 bases). The ends were cut back, 0 bases at V and 2 bases at J, with 14 bases in the middle. The germline gives CDR1 SGHRS, CDR2 YFSETQ. This CDR3 has 16 residues. The CDR3 coding sequence is TGCGCCAGCAGCTTGGTTTGGGGCGGAAAACAAGAGACCCAGTACTTC. Residues: CASSLVWGGKQETQYF.

In its sample, this clone was seen once. The V gene is TRBV28, the J gene TRBJ2-7; tentatively, D is TRBD2 (6 bases). Looked up from germline, CDR1 is MDHEN and CDR2 is SYDVKM. V dropped 7 bases and J dropped 4 bases, with 17 bases sitting between them. The CDR3 consists of 14 residues. CDR3 residues: CASKLGRGRYEQYF. The CDR3 DNA follows: TGTGCCAGCAAGCTCGGGAGAGGTCGGTACGAGCAGTACTTC.

The rearrangement links TRBV7-9 to TRBJ2-3; D perhaps matches TRBD1 (6 bases). The V gene lost 6 bases and the J gene lost 0 bases, with 16 bases spanning the gap. This CDR3 contains 16 residues. In germline, CDR1 is SEHNR, CDR2 FQNEAQ (reference sequence). The CDR3 DNA reads TGTGCCAGCAGAGTCCGGGACACGTCTAGCACAGATACGCAGTATTTT. Translating gives CASRVRDTSSTDTQYF.

This clone was observed a single time. This chain's CDR3 is CASRGGQGPQHF. CDR3 coding DNA: TGTGCCAGCAGGGGGGGCCAAGGGCCCCAGCATTTT. V and J are TRBV27 and TRBJ1-5; weak D call: TRBD1 (6 bases). Trimming removed 6 bases from V and 9 bases from J, with 12 bases in between. This CDR3 has 12 amino acids. In germline, CDR1 is MNHEY, CDR2 SMNVEV (reference sequence).

This clone appeared a single time. The chain links TRBV28 to TRBJ1-1; D unclear. Trimming took 4 bases from V and 1 from J, leaving 13 bases between them. The CDR3 length is 15 residues. Germline V gene data show CDR1 as MDHEN and CDR2 as SYDVKM. CDR3 sequence (DNA): TGTGCCAGCAGTTCGCCGGGAGGTCCGAACACTGAAGCTTTCTTT. It encodes CASSSPGGPNTEAFF.

The chain combines TRBV7-8 with TRBJ2-7; no definite D call. V shed 1 base and J shed 9 bases, with 10 bases lying between them. CDR3 length: 12 amino acids. Per germline, CDR1 SGHVS and CDR2 FQNEAQ. The CDR3 DNA reads as TGTGCCAGCAGCTTAGAGGGCCAGCCGCAGTACTTC. This codes for CASSLEGQPQYF. Full variable domain (missing parts from reference TRBV7-8 and TRBJ2-7): GAGVSQSPRYKVAKRGQDVALRCDPISGHVSLFWYQQALGQGPEFLTYFQNEAQLDKSGLPSDRFFAERPEGSVSTLKIQRTQQEDSAVYLCASSLEGQPQYFGPGTRLTVT.

The rearrangement uses TRBV25-1 and TRBJ1-1, with a weak D call TRBD1 (5 bases). The CDR3 is 14 amino acids. The V and J ends lost 3 bases and 3 bases respectively, with 11 bases between them. CDR1 and CDR2 (germline): MGHDK, SYGVNS. The CDR3 bases are TGTGCCAGCAGTGATTCGGGGCTGTACACTGAAGCTTTCTTT. It codes for CASSDSGLYTEAFF.

The CDR3: CASSFRDMNTEAFF. The CDR3 DNA follows: TGTGCCAGCAGCTTTAGAGACATGAACACTGAAGCTTTCTTT. The chain combines TRBV7-2 with TRBJ1-1, with unresolved D. V lost 3 bases and J lost 0, with 8 bases in between. Germline V lookup: CDR1 SGHTA, CDR2 FQGNSA. This CDR3 has 14 residues.

V is TRBV6-5 and J is TRBJ2-1; D is possibly TRBD1 or TRBD2 (5 bases each). CDR3 length: 15 amino acids. V lost 0 bases and J 0 bases, leaving 6 bases between the germline ends. Germline V gene data show CDR1 as MNHEY and CDR2 as SVGAGI. CDR3: CASSYSGDSYNEQFF. The CDR3 coding sequence is TGTGCCAGCAGTTACTCGGGGGACTCCTACAATGAGCAGTTCTTC.

The chain links TRBV7-8 to TRBJ1-1; no definite D call. Germline-derived CDR1 and CDR2 are SGHVS and FQNEAQ. The CDR3 covers 13 residues. The V gene lost 3 bases and the J gene lost 0 bases, with 5 bases spanning the gap. The CDR3 protein is CASSFYLNTEAFF. Written as DNA, the CDR3 is TGTGCCAGCAGCTTTTACCTGAACACTGAAGCTTTCTTT.

This clone was seen only once. This chain uses TRBV28 with TRBJ2-7; tentatively, D is TRBD1 or TRBD2 (6 bases each). This CDR3 region has 13 residues. V shed 7 bases and J shed 4 bases, with 14 bases lying between them. Germline V lookup: CDR1 MDHEN, CDR2 SYDVKM. CDR3 region: CASKAGGLYEQYF. CDR3 coding DNA: TGTGCCAGCAAAGCCGGGGGCCTATACGAGCAGTACTTC.

V usage is TRBV7-9 and J usage is TRBJ1-1; TRBD1 aligns across 9 bases. The CDR3 consists of 15 residues. Losses at the gene ends were 5 bases for V and 1 base for J; bases not matched to a gene: 5. The germline gives CDR1 SEHNR, CDR2 FQNEAQ (reference sequence). DNA of the CDR3: TGTGCCAGCAGCCCGAGGACAGGGGAGAACACTGAAGCTTTCTTT. It codes for CASSPRTGENTEAFF.

CDR3 amino acids: CASTLDSYEQYF. Here the CDR3 DNA reads TGTGCCAGCACCCTTGACAGCTACGAGCAGTACTTC. This sequence joins TRBV21-1 and TRBJ2-7; the table's D call of TRBD1 was not tested on the DNA. TRBV21-1 is a recognized pseudogene. The CDR3 runs 12 residues.

The V and J genes are TRBV18 and TRBJ1-6; no firm D call. The CDR3 has 16 amino acids. The V gene lost 2 bases and the J gene lost 5 bases, with 13 bases spanning the gap. CDR1 and CDR2 from the germline V gene are KGHSH and LQKENI. In nucleotides, the CDR3 is TGTGCCAGCTCACCAGGCGGTGTAGGAAATAATTCACCCCTCCACTTT. Translated, it gives CASSPGGVGNNSPLHF.

The V and J genes are TRBV28 and TRBJ2-7, with D perhaps matching TRBD2 (6 bases). CDR3 size: 14 residues. V was pared by 5 bases and J by 0 bases, with 11 bases between. Germline V CDR1 and CDR2: MDHEN, SYDVKM. CDR3 sequence reads: CASSTGLLSYEQYF. The CDR3, as DNA: TGTGCCAGCAGTACGGGACTGCTCTCCTACGAGCAGTACTTC. The complete variable domain, with remaining parts taken from reference TRBV28 and TRBJ2-7, reads DVKVTQSSRYLVKRTGEKVFLECVQDMDHENMFWYRQDPGLGLRLIYFSYDVKMKEKGDIPEGYSVSREKKERFSLILESASTNQTSMYLCASSTGLLSYEQYFGPGTRLTVT.

V usage is TRBV3-1 (or the pseudogene TRBV3-2) and J usage is TRBJ2-7; weak D call: TRBD2 (5 bases). The germline V gene has CDR1 LGHDT and CDR2 YNNKEL (reference sequence). Trimming took 2 bases from V and 5 from J, leaving 10 bases between them. CDR3 length: 13 amino acids. The CDR3 sequence: CASSQTPTNEQYF. In DNA, the CDR3 is TGTGCCAGCAGCCAAACTCCGACTAACGAGCAGTACTTC.

The J gene is TRBJ2-1, the V gene TRBV14; D remains unclear. The CDR3 totals 16 residues. Trimming shortened V by 0 bases and J by 6 bases, and 15 bases separated the two germline ends. Germline V gene sequence: CDR1 SGHDN, CDR2 FVKESK. CDR3 sequence (DNA): TGTGCCAGCAGCCAAGATCTTACGGCGCTCGGCAATGAGCAGTTCTTC. Protein sequence: CASSQDLTALGNEQFF.

The V and J genes are TRBV5-4 and TRBJ2-5; D possibly corresponds to TRBD2 (5 bases). Trimming pared 6 bases from V and 1 base from J, leaving 13 bases between. This CDR3 has 14 residues. CDR1 SGHNT and CDR2 YYREEE come from the germline V gene (reference sequence). CDR3 coding DNA: TGTGCCAGCACCCGGACGGGAATCCAAGAGACCCAGTACTTC. It is translated as CASTRTGIQETQYF.

The chain joins TRBV7-2 to TRBJ2-1, with a tentative D call TRBD1 (5 bases). The CDR3 extends over 15 amino acids. V gave up 1 base and J gave up 5 bases, with 12 bases separating them. The germline V gene has CDR1 SGHTA and CDR2 FQGNSA. For the CDR3, the DNA is TGTGCCAGCAGCTTAGGCAGACCAGGGAACAATGAGCAGTTCTTC. Translating gives CASSLGRPGNNEQFF.

The chain joins TRBV1 to TRBJ2-3; the table's D call TRBD2 went unverified against the DNA. TRBV1 is termed a pseudogene. CDR3 length: 22 amino acids. The CDR3 loop reads CTSSQVGRLGLGLAPNGDTQYF. The CDR3 DNA is TGCACCAGCAGCCAAGTCGGCAGGCTCGGTCTCGGGCTAGCCCCTAACGGCGATACGCAGTATTTT.

This clone was counted only a few times. The rearrangement joins TRBV19 to TRBJ1-5, with D possibly matching TRBD1 (6 bases). V lost 2 bases, J lost 0 bases, and 17 bases lay in between. This CDR3 spans 18 amino acids. The germline CDR1 and CDR2 sequences are LNHDA and SQIVND (reference sequence). The CDR3 nucleotides are TGTGCCAGTAGTATACTGGGGGGGGCGGTCTATAGCAATCAGCCCCAGCATTTT. Translation gives CASSILGGAVYSNQPQHF. Supplemented by reference TRBV19 and TRBJ1-5, the full variable domain reads DGGITQSPKYLFRKEGQNVTLSCEQNLNHDAMYWYRQDPGQGLRLIYYSQIVNDFQKGDIAEGYSVSREKKESFPLTVTSAQKNPTAFYLCASSILGGAVYSNQPQHFGDGTRLSIL.

V is TRBV6-5 and J is TRBJ1-2, with 7 bases that match TRBD1. This CDR3 comprises 14 residues. The J segment lost 4 bases and the V segment lost 2 bases, leaving 4 bases of the junction unmatched. Germline CDR1 is MNHEY and CDR2 is SVGAGI. CDR3 nucleotides: TGTGCCAGCAGTTACGACAGGGCCCCCTATGGCTACACCTTC. Translated: CASSYDRAPYGYTF.

This clone was seen a single time. The gene calls are TRBV27 and TRBJ1-1, with D uncertain. CDR1 and CDR2 from the germline V gene are MNHEY and SMNVEV (reference sequence). Trimming took 4 bases from V and 1 from J, leaving 10 bases between them. This CDR3 comprises 14 residues. The CDR3 sequence is CASSSVGTNTEAFF. In DNA, the CDR3 is TGTGCCAGCAGTTCCGTGGGAACGAACACTGAAGCTTTCTTT.

This chain uses TRBV19 with TRBJ2-7; weak D call: TRBD1 (6 bases). Germline V gene data show CDR1 as LNHDA and CDR2 as SQIVND (reference sequence). Trimming cost V 1 base and J 2 bases, with 9 bases left between them. CDR3 length: 14 residues. The CDR3 coding sequence is TGTGCCAGTAGTATAGTACAGGGAACCTACGAGCAGTACTTC. Its translation: CASSIVQGTYEQYF.

V usage is TRBV9 and J usage is TRBJ2-1; D gene uncertain. Per germline, CDR1 SGDLS and CDR2 YYNGEE. V lost 2 bases to trimming and J lost 9 bases, with 6 bases between them. The CDR3 has 11 amino acids. Written as DNA, the CDR3 is TGTGCCAGCAGCGTTGGGGTTGAGCAGTTCTTC. Amino acids: CASSVGVEQFF.

This chain's CDR3 is CASSPGGLLTDTQYF. The CDR3 DNA is TGTGCCAGCAGCCCAGGAGGACTCCTCACAGATACGCAGTATTTT. The genes are TRBV7-9 and TRBJ2-3, with a weak D call TRBD2 (5 bases). The V gene lost 5 bases and the J gene lost 2 bases, with 14 bases spanning the gap. CDR1 is SEHNR and CDR2 is FQNEAQ in the germline V gene (reference sequence). The CDR3 consists of 15 residues. Filled out from reference TRBV7-9 and TRBJ2-3, the complete variable domain reads DTGVSQNPRHKITKRGQNVTFRCDPISEHNRLYWYRQTLGQGPEFLTYFQNEAQLEKSRLLSDRFSAERPKGSFSTLEIQRTEQGDSAMYLCASSPGGLLTDTQYFGPGTRLTVL.

This clone showed up just once. The sample holds other DNA sequences that translate to the same CDR3. The rearrangement joins TRBV7-8 to TRBJ2-3; 7 nucleotides agree with TRBD2. Germline CDR1 is SGHVS and CDR2 is FQNEAQ. J gave up 0 bases and V 1 base, and 10 bases lay outside the gene matches. The CDR3 loop spans 18 amino acids. CDR3 bases: TGTGCCAGCAGCTTAGGGGTGGGGGGGGGAACTAGCACAGATACGCAGTATTTT. This encodes CASSLGVGGGTSTDTQYF.